This TCR beta chain was identified during a study of CD8+ T cells in alopecia areata. The study's findings and limits: Compared with normal scalp, lesional scalp had higher clonality and more expanded CD8+ clones. Whereas mice showed it more clearly, TCR sharing across patients was murkier, possibly because of HLA.

The authors extracted RNA and reverse transcribed it into cDNA as the sequencing template. TCRdb keeps only in-frame clones here, not all; method: immunoSEQ multiplex PCR. This sample yields around 150,000 clones, of which 75% to 85% are seen a single time; around 25% belongs to the top ten. This clone was counted between two and nine times. Antigen unknown. Germline V gives CDR1 SGHTA, CDR2 FQGNSA. The CDR3 sequence is 12 residues long. V was cut by 5 bases and J by 0 bases, with 5 bases left in between. Treatment of the sample: oral pan-JAK inhibitor, 5-10 mg twice daily. This rearrangement joins TRBV7-2 to TRBJ2-7; D uncertain. This receptor was obtained from a human donor with alopecia areata. The sequencing here drew on CD8+ T cells sorted from blood, taken at week 4, from a patient treated with tofacitinib. CDR3 region: CASSLSSYEQYF. The DNA of the CDR3 is TGTGCCAGCAGCCTAAGCTCCTACGAGCAGTACTTC.